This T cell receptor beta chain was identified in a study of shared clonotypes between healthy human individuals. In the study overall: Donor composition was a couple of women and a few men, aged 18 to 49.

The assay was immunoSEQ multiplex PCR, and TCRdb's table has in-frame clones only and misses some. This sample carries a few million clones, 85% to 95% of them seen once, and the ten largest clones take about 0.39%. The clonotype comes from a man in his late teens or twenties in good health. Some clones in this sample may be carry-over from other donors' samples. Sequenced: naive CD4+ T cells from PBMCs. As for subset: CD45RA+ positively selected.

This CDR3 reads CASSPLQEPDTQYF. Written as DNA, the CDR3 is TGTGCCAGCAGCCCCCTTCAAGAGCCAGATACGCAGTATTTT. The V and J genes are TRBV7-8 and TRBJ2-3; D not certain. The ends were cut back, 5 bases at V and 4 bases at J, with 13 bases in the middle. This CDR3 is built from 14 residues. Looked up from germline, CDR1 is SGHVS and CDR2 is FQNEAQ.